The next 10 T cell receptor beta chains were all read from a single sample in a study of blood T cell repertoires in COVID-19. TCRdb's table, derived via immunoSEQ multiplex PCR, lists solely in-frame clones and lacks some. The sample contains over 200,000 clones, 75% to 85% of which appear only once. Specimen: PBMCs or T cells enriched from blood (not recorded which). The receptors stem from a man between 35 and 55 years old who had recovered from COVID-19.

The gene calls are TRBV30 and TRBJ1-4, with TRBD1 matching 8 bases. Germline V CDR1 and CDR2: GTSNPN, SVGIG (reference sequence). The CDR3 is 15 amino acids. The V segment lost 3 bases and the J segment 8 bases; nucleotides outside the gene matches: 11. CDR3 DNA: TGTGCCTGGAGGACCCCCGGGTCAGGGGGCGAAAAACTGTTTTTT. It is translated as CAWRTPGSGGEKLFF. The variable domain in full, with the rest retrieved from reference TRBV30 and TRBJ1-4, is SQTIHQWPATLVQPVGSPLSLECTVEGTSNPNLYWYRQAAGRGLQLLFYSVGIGQISSEVPQNLSASRPQDRQFILSSKKLLLSDSGFYLCAWRTPGSGGEKLFFGSGTQLSVL.

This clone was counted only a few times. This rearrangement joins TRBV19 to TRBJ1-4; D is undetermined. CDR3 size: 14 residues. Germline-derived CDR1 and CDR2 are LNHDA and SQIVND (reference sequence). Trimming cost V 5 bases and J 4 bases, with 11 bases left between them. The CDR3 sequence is CASSPRVGNEKLFF. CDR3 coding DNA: TGTGCCAGTAGTCCGAGGGTCGGTAATGAAAAACTGTTTTTT.

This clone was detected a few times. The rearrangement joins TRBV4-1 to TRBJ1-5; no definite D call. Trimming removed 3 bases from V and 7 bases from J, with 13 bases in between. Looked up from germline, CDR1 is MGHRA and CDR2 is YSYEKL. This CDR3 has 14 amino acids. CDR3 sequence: CASSHPYSYQPQHF. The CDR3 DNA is TGCGCCAGCAGCCACCCCTATTCCTACCAGCCCCAGCATTTT.

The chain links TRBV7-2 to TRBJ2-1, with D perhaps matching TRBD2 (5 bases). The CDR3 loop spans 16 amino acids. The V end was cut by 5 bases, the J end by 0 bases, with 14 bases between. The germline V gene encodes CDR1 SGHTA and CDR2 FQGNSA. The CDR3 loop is CASSPKRLSSYNEQFF. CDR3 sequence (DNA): TGTGCCAGCAGCCCTAAGCGGTTAAGCTCCTACAATGAGCAGTTCTTC.

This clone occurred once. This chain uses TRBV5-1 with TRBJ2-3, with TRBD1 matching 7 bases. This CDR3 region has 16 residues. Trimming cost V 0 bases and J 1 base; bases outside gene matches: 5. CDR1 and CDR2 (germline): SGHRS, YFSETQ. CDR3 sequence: CASSLGQGIGTDTQYF. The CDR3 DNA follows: TGCGCCAGCAGCTTGGGACAGGGAATTGGCACAGATACGCAGTATTTT.

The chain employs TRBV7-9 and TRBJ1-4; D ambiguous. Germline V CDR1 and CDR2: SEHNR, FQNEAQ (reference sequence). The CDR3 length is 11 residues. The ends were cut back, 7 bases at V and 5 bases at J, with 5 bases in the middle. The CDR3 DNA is TGTGCCAGCACCACAAATGAAAAACTGTTTTTT. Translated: CASTTNEKLFF.

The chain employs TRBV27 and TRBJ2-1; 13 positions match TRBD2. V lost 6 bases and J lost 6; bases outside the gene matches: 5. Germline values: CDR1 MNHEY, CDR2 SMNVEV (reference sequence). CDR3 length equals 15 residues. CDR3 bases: TGTGCCAGCAGACTAGCGGGAGGGCCACCCAATGAGCAGTTCTTC. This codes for CASRLAGGPPNEQFF.

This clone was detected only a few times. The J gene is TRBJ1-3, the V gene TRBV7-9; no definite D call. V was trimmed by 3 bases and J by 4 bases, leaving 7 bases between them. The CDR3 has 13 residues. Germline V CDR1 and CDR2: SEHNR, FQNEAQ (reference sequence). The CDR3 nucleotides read TGTGCCAGCAGCTTTATCCAGGGAAACACCATATATTTT. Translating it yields CASSFIQGNTIYF.

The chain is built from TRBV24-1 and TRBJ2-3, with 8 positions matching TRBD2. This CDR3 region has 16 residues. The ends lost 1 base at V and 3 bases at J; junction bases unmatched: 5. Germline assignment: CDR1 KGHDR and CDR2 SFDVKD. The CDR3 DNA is TGTGCCACCAGTGATTTCTTTAGCGGGGAGACAGATACGCAGTATTTT. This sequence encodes CATSDFFSGETDTQYF.

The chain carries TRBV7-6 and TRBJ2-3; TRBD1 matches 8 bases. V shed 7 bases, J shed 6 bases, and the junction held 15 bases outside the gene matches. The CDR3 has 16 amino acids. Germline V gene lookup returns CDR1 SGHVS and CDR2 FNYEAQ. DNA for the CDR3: TGTGCCAGCACCACCGTGGCAGGGGGCGTTTTTGATACGCAGTATTTT. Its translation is CASTTVAGGVFDTQYF.